Listed here are 5 T cell receptor beta chains from one sample, sequenced in a study of blood T cells in healthy people across ages. Then a second PCR, running about 6 to 12 cycles, was carried out with a sample-barcoded 5' primer and a J-beta primer mix. In TCRdb, the 5' RACE reads were re-called with MiXCR into one record per CDR3 protein. In the table there are hundreds of thousands of distinct CDR3 sequences, 29% of which are singletons. The sample comprised blood. The receptors come from a woman aged 80 or over in good health.

This clonotype has only a few counts. This could be a read error, since a much larger clone is one nucleotide away. This chain links TRBV28 with TRBJ2-5, with 9 nucleotides matching TRBD2. The CDR3 totals 16 residues. Germline V CDR1 and CDR2: MDHEN, SYDVKM. With V trimmed by 1 base and J by 11 bases, 14 bases remained unmatched. The CDR3 sequence: CASSLSASGAGYEQYF. CDR3 coding DNA: TGTGCCAGCAGTTTATCGGCTAGCGGGGCTGGGTATGAGCAGTACTTC. Full variable domain (rest looked up from reference TRBV28 and TRBJ2-5): DVKVTQSSRYLVKRTGEKVFLECVQDMDHENMFWYRQDPGLGLRLIYFSYDVKMKEKGDIPEGYSVSREKKERFSLILESASTNQTSMYLCASSLSASGAGYEQYFGPGTRLLVL.

For this clonotype: The CDR3 does not close with the conserved phenylalanine or tryptophan, likely indicating a read error. The rearrangement links TRBV12-3 or TRBV12-4 to TRBJ2-3; TRBD2 agrees at 7 bases. CDR3 length equals 14 residues. Trimming cost V 7 bases and J 5 bases; bases outside gene matches: 9. CDR3 DNA: TGTGCCAGCAATCTAGCGGTGAGACTAGATACGCAGTATTCT. It is translated as CASNLAVRLDTQYS.

The chain uses TRBV20-1 and TRBJ2-2, with D uncertain. V lost 0 bases, J lost 6 bases, and 17 bases lay in between. The germline V gene encodes CDR1 DFQATT and CDR2 SNEGSKA (reference sequence). The CDR3 runs 16 residues. DNA for the CDR3: TGCAGTGCTAGAGATGGAAATAAACCCCATCCCGGGGAGCTGTTTTTT. It translates to CSARDGNKPHPGELFF.

This clonotype was seen only a few times. One end of the junction fails to match germline, which may point to a read error. The chain combines TRBV4-1 with TRBJ1-4; TRBD1 aligns across 7 bases. This CDR3 contains 13 residues. Germline V gene lookup returns CDR1 MGHRA and CDR2 YSYEKL. Here the CDR3 DNA reads TGCGCCAGCAACCAAGATCGGGGGACAGAACTGTTTTTT. It specifies CASNQDRGTELFF.

The rearrangement uses TRBV15 and TRBJ1-5, with 9 bases that match TRBD1. This CDR3 has 15 amino acids. Germline V lookup: CDR1 LNHNV, CDR2 YYDKDF (reference sequence). V trimming: 10 bases; J trimming: 5 bases; junction bases outside the gene matches: 12. The CDR3 reads CAIGDRALTDQPQHF. The CDR3 DNA is TGTGCCATCGGGGACAGGGCACTCACGGATCAGCCCCAGCATTTT.